The next 26 T cell receptor beta chains were all read from a single sample in a study of early T cells in non-severe SARS-CoV-2 infection. TCRdb re-called the 5' RACE reads with MiXCR, one entry per CDR3 protein. The sample shows some 98,000 distinct CDR3 sequences, roughly 17% of them seen only once. The source material was whole blood. The receptors here all came from an adult who was a healthcare worker with PCR-confirmed SARS-CoV-2 infection or an uninfected control (not recorded which).

The chain couples TRBV19 to TRBJ1-1; 9 bases are shared with TRBD1. The V segment lost 6 bases and the J segment 4 bases; nucleotides outside the gene matches: 6. The CDR3 is 14 residues long. Germline V gene lookup returns CDR1 LNHDA and CDR2 SQIVND (reference sequence). The CDR3 here is CASSQRTGATEAFF. The CDR3 nucleotides read TGTGCCAGTAGCCAAAGGACAGGGGCCACTGAAGCTTTCTTT.

This clonotype was seen a few times. The rearrangement links TRBV27 to TRBJ2-2, with 8 positions matching TRBD1. The CDR3 covers 14 residues. Germline V gene sequence: CDR1 MNHEY, CDR2 SMNVEV (reference sequence). V lost 6 bases and J lost 4; bases outside the gene matches: 4. As DNA, the CDR3 is TGTGCCAGCAGGATAACAGGGGGCACCGGGGAGCTGTTTTTT. This translates into CASRITGGTGELFF.

The chain combines TRBV28 with TRBJ1-1; D remains ambiguous. The CDR3 extends over 15 amino acids. Germline V gene sequence: CDR1 MDHEN, CDR2 SYDVKM. V lost 2 bases and J 4 bases, leaving 14 bases between the germline ends. The CDR3 nucleotides read TGTGCCAGCAGTTTACAAGGAACCAAATCCACTGAAGCTTTCTTT. It translates to CASSLQGTKSTEAFF. The full variable domain, rest sourced from reference TRBV28 and TRBJ1-1, is DVKVTQSSRYLVKRTGEKVFLECVQDMDHENMFWYRQDPGLGLRLIYFSYDVKMKEKGDIPEGYSVSREKKERFSLILESASTNQTSMYLCASSLQGTKSTEAFFGQGTRLTVV.

On this clonotype: A much bigger clone sits one base away, suggesting this may be a read error. The J gene is TRBJ2-6, the V gene TRBV7-2, with D unclear. V lost 5 bases, J lost 0 bases, and 8 bases lay in between. Germline V gene data show CDR1 as SGHTA and CDR2 as FQGNSA. The CDR3 extends over 15 amino acids. The CDR3 region is CASSVGSSGANVLTF. The CDR3 DNA reads as TGTGCCAGCAGCGTAGGAAGCTCTGGGGCCAACGTCCTGACTTTC. The variable domain in full, with the rest retrieved from reference TRBV7-2 and TRBJ2-6, is GAGVSQSPSNKVTEKGKDVELRCDPISGHTALYWYRQSLGQGLEFLIYFQGNSAPDKSGLPSDRFSAERTGGSVSTLTIQRTQQEDSAVYLCASSVGSSGANVLTFGAGSRLTVL.

V is TRBV14 and J is TRBJ2-1, with 9 nucleotides matching TRBD2. The ends lost 2 bases at V and 7 bases at J; junction bases unmatched: 6. This CDR3 has 15 residues. Germline assignment: CDR1 SGHDN and CDR2 FVKESK. The CDR3 region is CASSQRGGAVNEQFF. The CDR3 DNA reads as TGTGCCAGCAGCCAACGCGGGGGGGCCGTAAATGAGCAGTTCTTC.

The rearrangement uses TRBV10-3 and TRBJ2-3, with 11 bases that match TRBD2. This CDR3 is 13 amino acids long. Trimming took 9 bases from V and 6 from J; bases not matched to a gene: 5. Germline-derived CDR1 and CDR2 are ENHRY and SYGVKD. Here the CDR3 reads CAIGTSGDDTQYF. CDR3 sequence (DNA): TGTGCCATTGGGACTAGCGGCGACGATACGCAGTATTTT.

This rearrangement joins TRBV29-1 to TRBJ1-1, with TRBD1 as a possible D gene (5 bases). The germline gives CDR1 SQVTM, CDR2 ANQGSEA. The V and J ends lost 6 bases and 6 bases respectively, with 11 bases between them. The CDR3 contains 11 residues. CDR3 DNA sequence: TGCAGCGTGCCCCGGGGACCTGAAGCTTTCTTT. Protein product: CSVPRGPEAFF.

Only a few counts were recorded for this clonotype. The CDR3 nucleotides read TGCAGCGATAGGACTGCGTATGGCTACACCTTC. Translated, it gives CSDRTAYGYTF. The chain employs TRBV29-1 and TRBJ1-2, with D unclear. This CDR3 contains 11 residues. V shed 7 bases and J shed 5 bases, with 11 bases lying between them. CDR1 and CDR2 (germline): SQVTM, ANQGSEA.

The rearrangement uses TRBV4-2 and TRBJ2-2; perhaps TRBD2 as D (5 bases). V was pared by 1 base and J by 4 bases, with 7 bases between. The germline V gene has CDR1 LGHNA and CDR2 YNFKEQ. The CDR3 loop spans 14 amino acids. The CDR3: CASSQGLATGELFF. The CDR3 coding sequence is TGTGCCAGCAGCCAAGGGCTAGCCACCGGGGAGCTGTTTTTT.

The CDR3 sequence is CASSPQSVSNQPQHF. As DNA, the CDR3 is TGTGCCAGCTCACCACAGTCCGTTAGCAATCAGCCCCAGCATTTT. The chain uses TRBV18 and TRBJ1-5, with no clear D. CDR3 length: 15 residues. CDR1 is KGHSH and CDR2 is LQKENI in the germline V gene. Trimming shortened V by 1 base and J by 0 bases, and 7 bases separated the two germline ends.

This clonotype was picked up a small number of times. The V gene is TRBV4-3, the J gene TRBJ2-1; D is uncertain. The CDR3 is 13 amino acids. The germline V and J ends were trimmed by 3 bases and 6 bases, with 9 bases remaining between them. Germline V CDR1 and CDR2: LGHNA, YSLEER. CDR3 in amino acids: CASSQALPNEQFF. The CDR3, as DNA: TGCGCCAGCAGCCAGGCCCTGCCCAATGAGCAGTTCTTC.

In its sample, this clonotype was seen a few times. One end of the junction fails to match germline, which may point to a read error. V and J are TRBV7-7 and TRBJ2-5; unclear D gene. This CDR3 is built from 13 residues. Germline CDR1 SSHAT, CDR2 FNYEAQ (reference sequence). The CDR3, as DNA: TGTGCTAGCAGCTCGTTCGTGGAGCAGACCCAGTACTTC. It specifies CASSSFVEQTQYF.

This clonotype turned up a few times. The chain uses TRBV28 and TRBJ1-1, with a weak D call TRBD1 (5 bases). This CDR3 contains 14 residues. Germline lookup yields CDR1 MDHEN and CDR2 SYDVKM. Deletions cut 6 bases from V and 3 bases from J, with 14 bases between. CDR3 protein: CASSTGGVDTEAFF. The CDR3 DNA follows: TGTGCCAGCAGCACGGGGGGGGTTGACACTGAAGCTTTCTTT. Complete variable domain (other parts from reference TRBV28 and TRBJ1-1): DVKVTQSSRYLVKRTGEKVFLECVQDMDHENMFWYRQDPGLGLRLIYFSYDVKMKEKGDIPEGYSVSREKKERFSLILESASTNQTSMYLCASSTGGVDTEAFFGQGTRLTVV.

This clonotype has a handful of counts. This chain uses TRBV28 with TRBJ2-1, with 9 bases that match TRBD1. CDR1 is MDHEN and CDR2 is SYDVKM in the germline V gene. Trimming cost V 5 bases and J 10 bases; bases outside gene matches: 21. This CDR3 contains 18 residues. Here the CDR3 DNA reads TGTGCCAGCAGTGCTATAGTTCCCCGGGACAGGGCTGTGGGGGAGCAGTTCTTC. It encodes CASSAIVPRDRAVGEQFF. Complete variable domain (other parts from reference TRBV28 and TRBJ2-1): DVKVTQSSRYLVKRTGEKVFLECVQDMDHENMFWYRQDPGLGLRLIYFSYDVKMKEKGDIPEGYSVSREKKERFSLILESASTNQTSMYLCASSAIVPRDRAVGEQFFGPGTRLTVL.

This clonotype turned up a few times. The chain links TRBV29-1 to TRBJ1-1, with D tentatively TRBD1 (5 bases). The V end lost 7 bases, the J end lost 11 bases, and 17 bases lay between the germline ends. The CDR3 is made up of 11 amino acids. In germline, CDR1 is SQVTM, CDR2 ANQGSEA. CDR3 residues: CSAKIGGSAFF. Here the CDR3 DNA reads TGCAGCGCCAAAATCGGGGGATCGGCTTTCTTT.

Notes on this clonotype: Mismatch with germline at one junction end may stem from a read error. V gene TRBV28 combines with J gene TRBJ2-1; D not resolved. The CDR3 consists of 13 residues. The germline CDR1 and CDR2 sequences are MDHEN and SYDVKM. CDR3 region: CANSPTPLVEQFF. DNA of the CDR3: TGTGCCAACAGTCCCACGCCACTGGTAGAGCAGTTCTTC.

This clonotype was counted a few times. V and J are TRBV20-1 and TRBJ2-7, with 8 positions matching TRBD1. Trimming took 5 bases from V and 0 from J; bases not matched to a gene: 9. Germline assignment: CDR1 DFQATT and CDR2 SNEGSKA (reference sequence). The CDR3 has 15 amino acids. The CDR3 here is CSAHSRDRSSYEQYF. The CDR3 region has the DNA TGCAGTGCTCATTCGCGGGACAGGTCCTCCTACGAGCAGTACTTC.

This clonotype was counted between two and nine times. This chain joins TRBV12-3 or TRBV12-4 and TRBJ2-1, with D perhaps TRBD1 (6 bases). The CDR3 runs to 14 residues. V lost 2 bases and J lost 3, with 8 bases in between. In nucleotides, the CDR3 is TGTGCCAGCAGTTTACAGGGGTACTACAATGAGCAGTTCTTC. It specifies CASSLQGYYNEQFF.

Ten or more counts support this clonotype. The CDR3 DNA sequence: TGCAGTGCTAGACTCGACAGGAACTACGAGCAGTACTTC. It yields the protein CSARLDRNYEQYF. This chain connects TRBV20-1 to TRBJ2-7; possibly TRBD1 for D (6 bases). V lost 2 bases and J lost 3, with 11 bases in between. The CDR3 runs to 13 residues. The germline CDR1 and CDR2 sequences are DFQATT and SNEGSKA (reference sequence).

This clonotype was observed a handful of times. The V call is TRBV6-1, the J call TRBJ1-4, with no clear D. From germline, CDR1 is MNHNS and CDR2 SASEGT. V was pared by 6 bases and J by 0 bases, with 14 bases between. CDR3 length equals 16 residues. The CDR3 DNA follows: TGTGCCAGCAGCTTGGGTGACACGGCAACTAATGAAAAACTGTTTTTT. As protein: CASSLGDTATNEKLFF.

V and J are TRBV28 and TRBJ1-5; TRBD1 agrees at 7 bases. The germline gives CDR1 MDHEN, CDR2 SYDVKM. CDR3 length: 11 residues. CDR3 in amino acids: CACRGVGPQHF. The CDR3 DNA is TGTGCTTGCAGGGGGGTTGGGCCCCAGCATTTT.

The chain combines TRBV30 with TRBJ1-1; possibly TRBD1 for D (6 bases). This CDR3 comprises 16 residues. Germline CDR1 reads GTSNPN; CDR2 reads SVGIG (reference sequence). With 3 bases removed from V and 6 bases from J, the gap between germline ends came to 23 bases. CDR3 DNA sequence: TGTGCCTGGAGCCACACGACAGGCTCAGTAGGGGCTGAAGCTTTCTTT. The encoded protein is CAWSHTTGSVGAEAFF.

This clonotype has a count of ten or more. J is TRBJ2-1 and V is TRBV10-1, with 8 positions matching TRBD1. CDR3 length: 14 residues. Per the germline V gene, CDR1 is WNHNN and CDR2 is SYGVQD (reference sequence). Trimming cost V 3 bases and J 7 bases; bases outside gene matches: 5. The CDR3 is CASSDIDRGNEQFF. Written as DNA, the CDR3 is TGCGCCAGCAGTGATATCGACAGGGGAAATGAGCAGTTCTTC.

The sample holds many counts of this clonotype. This chain uses TRBV29-1 with TRBJ1-4; TRBD1 is a possible D gene (5 bases). Trimming shortened V by 2 bases and J by 6 bases, and 10 bases separated the two germline ends. Germline V gene sequence: CDR1 SQVTM, CDR2 ANQGSEA. The CDR3 runs 13 residues. The CDR3 spells CSVEYGGDEKLFF. CDR3 DNA sequence: TGCAGCGTTGAATATGGAGGGGATGAAAAACTGTTTTTT.

The J gene is TRBJ1-1, the V gene TRBV14, with a weak D call TRBD1 (5 bases). This CDR3 is 14 amino acids long. CDR1 is SGHDN, CDR2 FVKESK, per germline. Trimming pared 3 bases from V and 6 bases from J, leaving 14 bases between. CDR3 sequence (DNA): TGTGCCAGCAGCCAGTTGACGCGGACATCTGAAGCTTTCTTT. This codes for CASSQLTRTSEAFF.

The chain couples TRBV27 to TRBJ1-2, with 7 bases aligning to TRBD1. Germline CDR1 and CDR2: MNHEY and SMNVEV (reference sequence). The CDR3 totals 13 residues. V shed 5 bases, J shed 8 bases, and the junction held 8 bases outside the gene matches. CDR3 region: CASSLRQGGGYTF. CDR3 nucleotides: TGTGCCAGCAGTCTCCGACAGGGAGGGGGCTACACCTTC.